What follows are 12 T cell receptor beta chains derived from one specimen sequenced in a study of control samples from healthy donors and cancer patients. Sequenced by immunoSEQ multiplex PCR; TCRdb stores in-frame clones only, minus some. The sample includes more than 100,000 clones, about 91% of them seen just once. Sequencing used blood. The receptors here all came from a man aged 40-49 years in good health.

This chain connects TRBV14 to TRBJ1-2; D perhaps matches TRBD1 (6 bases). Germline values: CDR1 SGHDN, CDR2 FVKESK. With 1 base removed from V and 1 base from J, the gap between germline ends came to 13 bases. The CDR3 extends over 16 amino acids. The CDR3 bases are TGTGCCAGCAGCCAAGGGCAGGGACAATTTAACTATGGCTACACCTTC. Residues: CASSQGQGQFNYGYTF. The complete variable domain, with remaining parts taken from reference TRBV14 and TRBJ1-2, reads EAGVTQFPSHSVIEKGQTVTLRCDPISGHDNLYWYRRVMGKEIKFLLHFVKESKQDESGMPNNRFLAERTGGTYSTLKVQPAELEDSGVYFCASSQGQGQFNYGYTFGSGTRLTVV.

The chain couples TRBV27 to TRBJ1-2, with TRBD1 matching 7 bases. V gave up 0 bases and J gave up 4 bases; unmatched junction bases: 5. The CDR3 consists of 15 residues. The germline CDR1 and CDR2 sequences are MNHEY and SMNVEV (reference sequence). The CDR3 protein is CASSLSGTDLYGYTF. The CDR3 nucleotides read TGTGCCAGCAGTTTATCGGGGACAGACCTCTATGGCTACACCTTC.

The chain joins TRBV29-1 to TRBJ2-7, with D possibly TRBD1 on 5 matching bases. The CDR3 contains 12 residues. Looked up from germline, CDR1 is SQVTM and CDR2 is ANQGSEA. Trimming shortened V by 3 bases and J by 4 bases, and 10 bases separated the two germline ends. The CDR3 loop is CSVEDINYEQYF. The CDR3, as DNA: TGCAGCGTTGAGGACATCAATTACGAGCAGTACTTC.

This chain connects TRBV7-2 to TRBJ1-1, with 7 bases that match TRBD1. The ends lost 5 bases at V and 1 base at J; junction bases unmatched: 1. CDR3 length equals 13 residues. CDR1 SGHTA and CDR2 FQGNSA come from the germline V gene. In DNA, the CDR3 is TGTGCCAGCAGCAGGGACAGGAACACTGAAGCTTTCTTT. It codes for CASSRDRNTEAFF.

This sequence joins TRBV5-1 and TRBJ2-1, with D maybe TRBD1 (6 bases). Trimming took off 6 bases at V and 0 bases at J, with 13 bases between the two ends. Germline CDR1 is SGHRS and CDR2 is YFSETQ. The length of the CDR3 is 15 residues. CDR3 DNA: TGCGCCAGCAATCCCGGGACATCCTCCTACAATGAGCAGTTCTTC. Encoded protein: CASNPGTSSYNEQFF.

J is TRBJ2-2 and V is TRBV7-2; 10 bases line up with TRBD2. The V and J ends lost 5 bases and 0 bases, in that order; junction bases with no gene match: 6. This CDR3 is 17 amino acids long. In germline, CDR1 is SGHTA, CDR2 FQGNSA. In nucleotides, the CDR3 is TGTGCCAGCAGCCCTCGGACTAGCGGATCGAACACCGGGGAGCTGTTTTTT. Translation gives CASSPRTSGSNTGELFF.

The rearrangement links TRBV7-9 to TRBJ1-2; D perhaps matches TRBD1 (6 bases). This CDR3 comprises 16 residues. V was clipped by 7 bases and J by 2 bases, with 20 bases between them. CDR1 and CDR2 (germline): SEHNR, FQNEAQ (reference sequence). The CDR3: CASTRGGARDNYGYTF. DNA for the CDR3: TGTGCCAGCACCCGGGGGGGGGCCCGGGACAACTATGGCTACACCTTC.

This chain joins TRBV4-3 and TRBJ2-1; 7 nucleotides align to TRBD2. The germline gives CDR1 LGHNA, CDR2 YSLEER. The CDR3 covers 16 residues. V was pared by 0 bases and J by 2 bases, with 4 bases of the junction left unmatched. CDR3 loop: CASSQDRGVTYNEQFF. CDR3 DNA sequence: TGCGCCAGCAGCCAAGATCGGGGGGTCACCTACAATGAGCAGTTCTTC.

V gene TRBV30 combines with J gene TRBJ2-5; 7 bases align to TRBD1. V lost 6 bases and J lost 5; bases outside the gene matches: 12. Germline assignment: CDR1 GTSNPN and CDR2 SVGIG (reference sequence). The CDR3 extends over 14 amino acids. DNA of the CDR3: TGTGCCTGTTCTCCAGGGGGTGGGACGGAGACCCAGTACTTC. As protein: CACSPGGGTETQYF.

CDR3 nucleotides: TGTGCCAGCAGCGTAGGGGGGACAGGGCACCAAGAGACCCAGTACTTC. The encoded protein is CASSVGGTGHQETQYF. This chain links TRBV9 with TRBJ2-5; 9 nucleotides align to TRBD1. Germline lookup yields CDR1 SGDLS and CDR2 YYNGEE. V lost 0 bases to trimming and J lost 0 bases; unmatched junction nucleotides: 3. The CDR3 runs to 16 residues.

The CDR3 DNA reads as TGTGCCTGGAGTGAGGGGAGGACTCAGCCCCAGCATTTT. Translation gives CAWSEGRTQPQHF. The V gene is TRBV30, the J gene TRBJ1-5; TRBD1 is a possible D gene (5 bases). Germline assignment: CDR1 GTSNPN and CDR2 SVGIG (reference sequence). The CDR3 has 13 amino acids. V lost 1 base and J 6 bases, leaving 10 bases between the germline ends.

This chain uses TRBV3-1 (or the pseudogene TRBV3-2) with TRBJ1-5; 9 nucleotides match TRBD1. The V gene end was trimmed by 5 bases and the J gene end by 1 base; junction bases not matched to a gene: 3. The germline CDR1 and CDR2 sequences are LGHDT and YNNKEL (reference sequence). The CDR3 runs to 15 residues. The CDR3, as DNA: TGTGCCAGCAGCTTGGGACAGGGAAGCAATCAGCCCCAGCATTTT. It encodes CASSLGQGSNQPQHF.